This T cell receptor (beta chain) originates from a study of blood T cells in healthy people across ages. A second roughly 6 to 12 cycle PCR used barcoded and J-beta primers. MiXCR, run by TCRdb on the 5' RACE reads, gives a single entry per CDR3 protein. The sample records 910,000 or so distinct CDR3 sequences, roughly half being singletons. CDR3 size: 13 residues. Germline V gene lookup returns CDR1 KGHDR and CDR2 SFDVKD. Investigators took around 10 milliliters of peripheral blood from every donor. About this clonotype itself: Relative to the germline gene, one junction end is altered; a read error may explain this.

Sequenced sample: blood. The source is a woman aged 55-69 years in good health. The genes are TRBV24-1 and TRBJ2-3, with a tentative D call TRBD2 (6 bases). The CDR3 protein is CATSATSTDMQYF. For the CDR3, the DNA is TGTGCCACCAGTGCTACTAGCACAGATATGCAGTATTTT.